This passage covers 25 T cell receptor beta chains from one sample sequenced in a study of shared clonotypes between healthy human individuals. Profiling relied on immunoSEQ multiplex PCR, and the TCRdb table lists in-frame clones only, not all of them. The data contain 2 million to 2.5 million clones, approximately 96% of them seen just once; the ten biggest clones take up about 0.13%. The sample consisted of naive CD4+ T cells sorted from blood. The subset was: CD45RA+ positively selected. These receptors all stem from a man aged 18-30 years in good health.

CDR3 nucleotides: TGCGCCAGCAGCCACGGGAGGACAGGGAATACCGGGGAGCTGTTTTTT. As protein: CASSHGRTGNTGELFF. The V call is TRBV4-1, the J call TRBJ2-2; weak D call: TRBD1 (8 bases). The germline gives CDR1 MGHRA, CDR2 YSYEKL. V was trimmed by 3 bases and J by 5 bases, leaving 16 bases between them. CDR3 length equals 16 residues.

This chain links TRBV5-1 with TRBJ2-3; D not certain. This CDR3 region has 16 residues. V lost 4 bases to trimming and J lost 0 bases, with 15 bases between them. Germline lookup yields CDR1 SGHRS and CDR2 YFSETQ. CDR3 nucleotide sequence: TGCGCCAGCAGCCCCTGGACGGGTATAAGCACAGATACGCAGTATTTT. Its translation: CASSPWTGISTDTQYF.

The rearrangement joins TRBV6-4 to TRBJ2-3, with D possibly matching TRBD1 (6 bases). The germline V and J ends were trimmed by 4 bases and 6 bases, with 17 bases remaining between them. This CDR3 spans 15 amino acids. Germline assignment: CDR1 MRHNA and CDR2 SNTAGT. CDR3 region: CASSVSTGPGDTQYF. CDR3 DNA: TGTGCCAGCAGTGTCTCGACAGGACCGGGGGATACGCAGTATTTT.

This chain uses TRBV6-6 with TRBJ2-5, with D possibly TRBD2 on 6 matching bases. The CDR3 spans 16 residues. The germline V gene has CDR1 MNHNY and CDR2 SVGAGI (reference sequence). With 0 bases removed from V and 4 bases from J, the gap between germline ends came to 15 bases. Written as DNA, the CDR3 is TGTGCCAGCAGTTACTCGACTACTAGCAGAATAGAGACCCAGTACTTC. Protein sequence: CASSYSTTSRIETQYF.

This clone was seen only once. The chain employs TRBV7-2 and TRBJ1-2, with D possibly matching TRBD1 (5 bases). The CDR3 is made up of 13 amino acids. Trimming took off 5 bases at V and 10 bases at J, with 17 bases between the two ends. Germline loops: CDR1 SGHTA, CDR2 FQGNSA. CDR3 sequence reads: CASSKGPTGVYTF. DNA for the CDR3: TGTGCCAGCAGCAAGGGACCGACGGGGGTCTACACCTTC.

This clone was recorded only once. The CDR3 reads CASSRGTGADTEAFF. The CDR3 DNA reads as TGTGCCAGCAGTCGGGGGACAGGGGCTGACACTGAAGCTTTCTTT. This chain links TRBV6-6 with TRBJ1-1, with 10 bases matching TRBD1. The CDR3 loop spans 15 amino acids. Unmatched junction bases numbered 6, after V lost 5 bases and J lost 3 bases. From germline, CDR1 is MNHNY and CDR2 SVGAGI (reference sequence).

The chain links TRBV4-1 to TRBJ2-3; D uncertain. Germline V gives CDR1 MGHRA, CDR2 YSYEKL. This CDR3 spans 15 amino acids. With 0 bases removed from V and 3 bases from J, the gap between germline ends came to 10 bases. The CDR3: CASSQDNGITDTQYF. Here the CDR3 DNA reads TGCGCCAGCAGCCAAGACAACGGAATAACAGATACGCAGTATTTT.

The genes are TRBV5-6 and TRBJ1-1; D uncertain. Trimming removed 0 bases from V and 4 bases from J, with 13 bases in between. CDR3 size: 15 residues. The germline gives CDR1 SGHDT, CDR2 YYEEEE. CDR3 coding DNA: TGTGCCAGCAGCTTGGATGTGGCCAAGAGCACTGAAGCTTTCTTT. It translates to CASSLDVAKSTEAFF.

This sequence joins TRBV27 and TRBJ1-4, with 8 bases identical to TRBD1. J was trimmed by 4 bases and V by 2 bases; bases with no gene match: 3. Germline CDR1 and CDR2: MNHEY and SMNVEV (reference sequence). The CDR3 consists of 15 residues. CDR3: CASSLQGAGNEKLFF. CDR3 DNA: TGTGCCAGCAGTTTACAGGGGGCGGGTAATGAAAAACTGTTTTTT.

This rearrangement joins TRBV28 to TRBJ2-5; D unclear. The CDR3 is 14 residues long. Germline V gene data show CDR1 as MDHEN and CDR2 as SYDVKM. Trimming pared 4 bases from V and 3 bases from J, leaving 12 bases between. CDR3 region: CASSSPPVEETQYF. The CDR3 DNA is TGTGCCAGCAGTTCCCCCCCGGTGGAAGAGACCCAGTACTTC. The full variable domain, in which reference TRBV28 and TRBJ2-5 provide the parts outside the CDR3, is DVKVTQSSRYLVKRTGEKVFLECVQDMDHENMFWYRQDPGLGLRLIYFSYDVKMKEKGDIPEGYSVSREKKERFSLILESASTNQTSMYLCASSSPPVEETQYFGPGTRLLVL.

The rearrangement links TRBV7-9 to TRBJ2-1, with 8 nucleotides matching TRBD2. The CDR3 loop spans 17 amino acids. J was trimmed by 4 bases and V by 0 bases; bases with no gene match: 8. The germline gives CDR1 SEHNR, CDR2 FQNEAQ (reference sequence). For the CDR3, the DNA is TGTGCCAGCAGCTTAGCGAGCGGGGGTGGACATTACAATGAGCAGTTCTTC. This translates into CASSLASGGGHYNEQFF.

This chain joins TRBV4-1 and TRBJ2-1; D ambiguous. The CDR3 extends over 15 amino acids. Germline assignment: CDR1 MGHRA and CDR2 YSYEKL. The V end lost 3 bases, the J end lost 5 bases, and 14 bases lay between the germline ends. Here the CDR3 reads CASSQPTLLHNEQFF. The CDR3 nucleotides read TGCGCCAGCAGCCAGCCGACACTCCTCCACAATGAGCAGTTCTTC.

The CDR3 here is CASSYRRGDTQYF. The DNA of the CDR3 is TGTGCCAGCAGCTATCGCAGGGGAGATACGCAGTATTTT. The chain recombines TRBV7-2 with TRBJ2-3; TRBD1 might be the D (6 bases). Per germline, CDR1 SGHTA and CDR2 FQGNSA. Trimming pared 4 bases from V and 5 bases from J, leaving 10 bases between. The length of the CDR3 is 13 residues.

In the case of this clone: At the DNA level, this CDR3 is encoded by other sequences in the same sample as well. V is TRBV6-1 and J is TRBJ2-1; possibly TRBD1 for D (6 bases). Looked up from germline, CDR1 is MNHNS and CDR2 is SASEGT. CDR3 length: 15 amino acids. Trimming shortened V by 4 bases and J by 0 bases, and 10 bases separated the two germline ends. In DNA form, the CDR3 reads TGTGCCAGCAGTGTCGACAGGAGCTCCTACAATGAGCAGTTCTTC. Translating gives CASSVDRSSYNEQFF.

The chain couples TRBV27 to TRBJ1-5; D call uncertain. The V end lost 5 bases, the J end lost 0 bases, and 11 bases lay between the germline ends. This CDR3 region has 15 residues. Germline CDR1 reads MNHEY; CDR2 reads SMNVEV (reference sequence). This CDR3 is CASSLGPYSNQPQHF. In DNA form, the CDR3 reads TGTGCCAGCAGTCTGGGCCCGTATAGCAATCAGCCCCAGCATTTT.

In the case of this clone: The identical CDR3 is also encoded by other nucleotide sequences in the sample. The rearrangement uses TRBV11-2 and TRBJ2-3, with no clear D. Trimming pared 3 bases from V and 2 bases from J, leaving 6 bases between. The CDR3 is made up of 13 amino acids. Germline CDR1 reads SGHAT; CDR2 reads FQNNGV. The CDR3 is CASSFSYTDTQYF. In DNA form, the CDR3 reads TGTGCCAGCAGCTTCTCGTACACAGATACGCAGTATTTT.

V usage is TRBV10-3 and J usage is TRBJ1-3, with D perhaps TRBD1 (6 bases). The CDR3 has 16 residues. Germline V CDR1 and CDR2: ENHRY, SYGVKD. V lost 5 bases and J lost 0, with 14 bases in between. The CDR3 DNA reads as TGTGCCATCAGTCAAAACACAGGGAACTCTGGAAACACCATATATTTT. It yields the protein CAISQNTGNSGNTIYF.

V usage is TRBV7-2 and J usage is TRBJ2-2, with TRBD1 as a possible D gene (5 bases). The CDR3 extends over 15 amino acids. V shed 1 base and J shed 5 bases, with 11 bases lying between them. Per germline, CDR1 SGHTA and CDR2 FQGNSA. Here the CDR3 DNA reads TGTGCCAGCAGCTTAGTGCAGGGCGTGACCGGGGAGCTGTTTTTT. Amino acid sequence: CASSLVQGVTGELFF. The whole variable domain, remainder taken from reference TRBV7-2 and TRBJ2-2, is GAGVSQSPSNKVTEKGKDVELRCDPISGHTALYWYRQSLGQGLEFLIYFQGNSAPDKSGLPSDRFSAERTGGSVSTLTIQRTQQEDSAVYLCASSLVQGVTGELFFGEGSRLTVL.

This rearrangement joins TRBV7-2 to TRBJ2-5, with D hard to call. CDR1 SGHTA and CDR2 FQGNSA come from the germline V gene. This CDR3 has 13 amino acids. Trimming removed 1 base from V and 4 bases from J, with 7 bases in between. The CDR3 DNA follows: TGTGCCAGCAGCTTAGGGATGCGAGAGACCCAGTACTTC. Protein: CASSLGMRETQYF.

This clone is a singleton in its sample. The rearrangement uses TRBV11-2 and TRBJ1-1, with D maybe TRBD1 (5 bases). The length of the CDR3 is 14 residues. V shed 2 bases and J shed 4 bases, with 11 bases lying between them. Germline CDR1 reads SGHAT; CDR2 reads FQNNGV. The CDR3 DNA reads TGTGCCAGCAGCTTAAGCGGCAGGGTCACTGAAGCTTTCTTT. This codes for CASSLSGRVTEAFF.

V usage is TRBV6-6 and J usage is TRBJ1-2; D is undetermined. Looked up from germline, CDR1 is MNHNY and CDR2 is SVGAGI (reference sequence). CDR3 length: 14 residues. V was shortened by 0 bases and J by 8 bases, with 13 bases between the two germline ends. CDR3 loop: CASSYSVHLRGYTF. The CDR3 DNA reads TGTGCCAGCAGTTACTCGGTCCATTTGAGGGGCTACACCTTC.

The CDR3 loop reads CASSYWSGGEYNEQFF. The CDR3 DNA reads as TGTGCCAGCAGTTACTGGAGCGGGGGGGAATACAATGAGCAGTTCTTC. The V gene is TRBV6-8, the J gene TRBJ2-1; TRBD2 matches 10 bases. Germline CDR1 MNHGY, CDR2 SAAAGT. The CDR3 has 16 residues. V was pared by 1 base and J by 4 bases, with 4 bases of the junction left unmatched.

CDR3 in amino acids: CASSPSGGAAREQYF. Here the CDR3 DNA reads TGTGCCAGCAGCCCCAGCGGGGGGGCCGCGAGGGAGCAGTATTTT. The chain employs TRBV5-4 and TRBJ2-3; 10 bases fit TRBD2. The V gene end was trimmed by 4 bases and the J gene end by 11 bases; junction bases not matched to a gene: 13. This CDR3 contains 15 residues. The germline V gene encodes CDR1 SGHNT and CDR2 YYREEE (reference sequence).

This clone was seen a single time. This chain joins TRBV19 and TRBJ2-3; perhaps TRBD2 as D (6 bases). Trimming took off 6 bases at V and 2 bases at J, with 12 bases between the two ends. Germline values: CDR1 LNHDA, CDR2 SQIVND (reference sequence). CDR3 size: 14 residues. The CDR3 bases are TGTGCCAGTAGCTTCCGGGGGTCCACAGATACGCAGTATTTT. This sequence encodes CASSFRGSTDTQYF.

J is TRBJ1-2 and V is TRBV28; D is undetermined. CDR3 length equals 13 residues. Germline V CDR1 and CDR2: MDHEN, SYDVKM. CDR3 coding DNA: TGTACTGCGGGCGGTTCGTCTAACTATGGCTACACCTTC. Translation: CTAGGSSNYGYTF.